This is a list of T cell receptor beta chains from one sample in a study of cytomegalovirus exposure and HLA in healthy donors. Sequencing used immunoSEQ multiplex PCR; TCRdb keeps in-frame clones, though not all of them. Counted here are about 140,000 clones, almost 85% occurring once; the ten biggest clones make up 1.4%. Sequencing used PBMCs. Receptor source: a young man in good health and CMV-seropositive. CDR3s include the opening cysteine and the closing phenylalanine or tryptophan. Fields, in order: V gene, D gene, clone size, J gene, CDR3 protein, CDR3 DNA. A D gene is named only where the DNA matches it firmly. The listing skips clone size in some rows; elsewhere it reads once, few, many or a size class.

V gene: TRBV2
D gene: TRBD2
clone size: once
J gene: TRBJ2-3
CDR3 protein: CASRLAGGGDTQYF
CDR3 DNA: TGTGCCAGCAGACTAGCGGGAGGGGGAGATACGCAGTATTTT

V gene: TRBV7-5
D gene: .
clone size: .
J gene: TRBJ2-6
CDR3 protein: CARSNRQGTGANVLTF
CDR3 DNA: TGTGCCAGAAGCAATCGACAGGGTACTGGGGCCAACGTCCTGACTTTC

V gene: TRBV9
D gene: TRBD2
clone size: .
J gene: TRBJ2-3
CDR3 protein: CASSFQAGTIFADTQYF
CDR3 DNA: TGTGCCAGCAGCTTCCAGGCCGGGACTATATTTGCAGATACGCAGTATTTT

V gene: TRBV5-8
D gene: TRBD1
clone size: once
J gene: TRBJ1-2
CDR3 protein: CASSLTRDSGYTF
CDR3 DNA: TGTGCCAGCAGCCTGACCCGGGACAGTGGCTACACCTTC

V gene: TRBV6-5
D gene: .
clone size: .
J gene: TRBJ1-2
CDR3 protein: CASSYGRTMGGGYTF
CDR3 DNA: TGTGCCAGCAGTTACGGGCGAACGATGGGAGGGGGCTACACCTTC

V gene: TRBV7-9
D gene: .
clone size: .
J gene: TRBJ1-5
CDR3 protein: CASSSTDQPQHF
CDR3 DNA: TGTGCCAGCAGTTCGACAGATCAGCCCCAGCATTTT

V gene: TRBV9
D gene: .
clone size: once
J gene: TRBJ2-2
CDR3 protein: CASSPFVDTGELFF
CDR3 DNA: TGTGCCAGCAGCCCCTTTGTCGACACCGGGGAGCTGTTTTTT

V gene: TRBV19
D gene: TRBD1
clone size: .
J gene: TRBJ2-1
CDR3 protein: CASSLRTGGTYNEQFF
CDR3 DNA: TGTGCCAGTAGTTTACGGACAGGGGGCACCTACAATGAGCAGTTCTTC

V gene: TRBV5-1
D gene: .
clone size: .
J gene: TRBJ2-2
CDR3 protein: CASSLRAHSSSDPTGGELFF
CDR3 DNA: TGCGCCAGCAGCTTAAGAGCCCACAGCTCTAGCGACCCAACAGGCGGGGAGCTGTTTTTT

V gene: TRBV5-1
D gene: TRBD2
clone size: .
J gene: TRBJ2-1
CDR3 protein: CASTVWRASGLSYNEQFF
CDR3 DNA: TGCGCCAGCACCGTATGGAGGGCTAGCGGACTCTCCTACAATGAGCAGTTCTTC

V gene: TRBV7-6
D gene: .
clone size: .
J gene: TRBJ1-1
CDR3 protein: CASSSQYRDTEAFF
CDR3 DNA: TGTGCCAGCAGCTCCCAATACAGGGACACTGAAGCTTTCTTT

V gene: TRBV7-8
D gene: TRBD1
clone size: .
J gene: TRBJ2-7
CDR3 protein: CASSLRDRVSYEQYF
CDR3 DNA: TGTGCCAGCAGCCTCCGGGACAGGGTGTCCTACGAGCAGTACTTC

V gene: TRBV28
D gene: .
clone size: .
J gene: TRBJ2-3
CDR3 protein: CASSKGASSDLSTDTQYF
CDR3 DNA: TGTGCCAGCAGTAAGGGGGCCTCTAGCGACCTTAGCACAGATACGCAGTATTTT

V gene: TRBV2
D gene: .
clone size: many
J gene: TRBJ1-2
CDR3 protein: CASNGQGIRYGYTF
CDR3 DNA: TGTGCCAGCAATGGGCAGGGGATTAGGTATGGCTACACCTTC

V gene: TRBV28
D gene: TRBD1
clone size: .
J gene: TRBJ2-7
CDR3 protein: CASRTGGPDEQYF
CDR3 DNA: TGTGCCAGCAGGACAGGGGGACCGGACGAGCAGTACTTC

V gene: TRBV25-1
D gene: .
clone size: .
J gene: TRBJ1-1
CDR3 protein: CASSRQGRNTEAFF
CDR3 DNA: TGTGCCAGCAGTCGCCAAGGGAGAAACACTGAAGCTTTCTTT

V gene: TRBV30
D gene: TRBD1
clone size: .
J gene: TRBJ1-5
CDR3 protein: CAWKDRAGGEGQPQHF
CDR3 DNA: TGTGCCTGGAAAGACAGGGCCGGGGGAGAGGGACAGCCCCAGCATTTT

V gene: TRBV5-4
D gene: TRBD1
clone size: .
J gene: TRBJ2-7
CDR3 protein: CASRPGTGAYEQYF
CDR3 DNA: TGTGCCAGCAGGCCTGGGACAGGAGCCTACGAGCAGTACTTC

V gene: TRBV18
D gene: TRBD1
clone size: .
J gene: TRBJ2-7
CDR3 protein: CASSRQGDYEQYF
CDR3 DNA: TGTGCCAGCTCTCGGCAGGGGGACTACGAGCAGTACTTC

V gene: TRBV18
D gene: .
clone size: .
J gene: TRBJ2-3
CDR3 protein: CASSPQASSTDTQYF
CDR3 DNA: TGTGCCAGCTCACCTCAAGCGTCTAGCACAGATACGCAGTATTTT

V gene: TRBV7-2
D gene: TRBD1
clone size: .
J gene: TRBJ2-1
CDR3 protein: CASSSDRASYNEQFF
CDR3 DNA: TGTGCCAGCAGCTCCGACAGGGCTAGCTACAATGAGCAGTTCTTC

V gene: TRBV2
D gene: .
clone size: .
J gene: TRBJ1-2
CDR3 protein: CASVLGASLYGYTF
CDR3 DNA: TGTGCCAGCGTACTTGGGGCATCCCTCTATGGCTACACCTTC

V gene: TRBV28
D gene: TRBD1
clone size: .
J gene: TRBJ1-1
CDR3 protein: CASSIPGQGLNTEAFF
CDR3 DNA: TGTGCCAGCAGCATACCGGGACAGGGCTTGAACACTGAAGCTTTCTTT

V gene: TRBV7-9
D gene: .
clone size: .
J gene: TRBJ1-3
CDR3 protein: CASSPPGISGNTIYF
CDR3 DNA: TGTGCCAGCAGCCCCCCCGGGATCTCTGGAAACACCATATATTTT

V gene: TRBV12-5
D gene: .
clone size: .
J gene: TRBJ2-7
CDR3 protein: CASGWDTYEQYF
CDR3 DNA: TGTGCTAGTGGCTGGGACACCTACGAGCAGTACTTC

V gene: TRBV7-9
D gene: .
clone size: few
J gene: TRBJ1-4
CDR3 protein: CASSLGQGNEKLFF
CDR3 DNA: TGTGCCAGCAGCTTAGGGCAGGGGAATGAAAAACTGTTTTTT

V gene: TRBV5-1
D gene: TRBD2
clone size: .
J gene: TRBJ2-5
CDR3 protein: CASSLGPSGLQETQYF
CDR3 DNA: TGCGCCAGCAGCCTAGGGCCTAGCGGGCTTCAAGAGACCCAGTACTTC

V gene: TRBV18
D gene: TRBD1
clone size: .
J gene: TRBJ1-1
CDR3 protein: CASSPRQGVNTEAFF
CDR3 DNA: TGTGCCAGCTCACCGCGACAGGGAGTGAACACTGAAGCTTTCTTT

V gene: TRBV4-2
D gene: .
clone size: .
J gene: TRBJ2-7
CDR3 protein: CASSRNPSQGRVSYEQYF
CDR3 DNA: TGTGCCAGCAGCCGAAACCCCAGCCAGGGGAGAGTTTCCTACGAGCAGTACTTC

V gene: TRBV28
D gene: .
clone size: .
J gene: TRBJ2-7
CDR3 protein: CASTSGTSRSEQYF
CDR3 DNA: TGTGCCAGTACCTCCGGGACATCTCGCTCCGAGCAGTACTTC

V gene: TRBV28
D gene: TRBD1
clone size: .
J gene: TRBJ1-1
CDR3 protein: CASRPGGTGTMAEAFF
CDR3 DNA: TGTGCCAGCAGACCGGGAGGGACAGGGACGATGGCTGAAGCTTTCTTT

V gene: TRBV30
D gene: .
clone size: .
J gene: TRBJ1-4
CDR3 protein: CAWSRVEAEKLFF
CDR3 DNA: TGTGCCTGGAGCAGGGTCGAAGCCGAAAAACTGTTTTTT

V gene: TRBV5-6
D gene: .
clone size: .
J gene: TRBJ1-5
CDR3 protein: CASSLGAGSNQPQHF
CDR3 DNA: TGTGCCAGCAGCCTTGGAGCGGGGTCGAATCAGCCCCAGCATTTT

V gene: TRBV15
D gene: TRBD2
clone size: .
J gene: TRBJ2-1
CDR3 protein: CATRGTSGGNEQFF
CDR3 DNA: TGTGCCACCAGAGGGACTAGCGGTGGGAATGAGCAGTTCTTC

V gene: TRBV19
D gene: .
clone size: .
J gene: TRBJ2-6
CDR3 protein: CASSTWRGLVEGANVLTF
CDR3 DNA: TGTGCCAGTAGTACCTGGAGGGGCCTAGTAGAAGGGGCCAACGTCCTGACTTTC

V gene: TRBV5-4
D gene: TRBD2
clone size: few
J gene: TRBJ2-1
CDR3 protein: CASSYRGVNEQFF
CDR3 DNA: TGTGCCAGCAGCTATCGGGGGGTCAATGAGCAGTTCTTC

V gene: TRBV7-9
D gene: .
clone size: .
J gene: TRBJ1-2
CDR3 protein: CASSPPTGILGYTF
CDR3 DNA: TGTGCCAGCAGCCCGCCTACAGGGATACTCGGCTACACCTTC

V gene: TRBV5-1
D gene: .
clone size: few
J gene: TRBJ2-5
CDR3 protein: CASSLPGETQYF
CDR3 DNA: TGCGCCAGCAGCTTGCCAGGAGAGACCCAGTACTTC

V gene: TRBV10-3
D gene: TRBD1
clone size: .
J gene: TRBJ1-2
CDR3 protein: CAISEADRANYGYTF
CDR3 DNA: TGTGCCATCAGTGAGGCCGACAGGGCTAACTATGGCTACACCTTC

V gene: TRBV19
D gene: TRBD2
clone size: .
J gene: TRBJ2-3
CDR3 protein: CASRAGRTTDTQYF
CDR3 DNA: TGTGCCAGTAGAGCGGGGAGAACCACAGATACGCAGTATTTT

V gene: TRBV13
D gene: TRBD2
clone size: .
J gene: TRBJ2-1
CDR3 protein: CASSPDLAGADNEQFF
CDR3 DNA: TGTGCCAGCAGTCCCGATCTAGCGGGAGCCGACAATGAGCAGTTCTTC

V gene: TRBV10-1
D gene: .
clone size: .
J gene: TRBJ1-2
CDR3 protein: CASTDRFNYGYTF
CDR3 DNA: TGCGCCAGCACTGACAGGTTCAACTATGGCTACACCTTC

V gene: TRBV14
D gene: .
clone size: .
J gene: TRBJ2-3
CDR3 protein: CASSLRQVGTDTQYF
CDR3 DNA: TGTGCCAGCAGCTTACGACAGGTCGGGACAGATACGCAGTATTTT

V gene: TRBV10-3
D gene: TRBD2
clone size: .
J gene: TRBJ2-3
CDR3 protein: CAISVSGGAADTQYF
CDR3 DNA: TGTGCCATCAGTGTTAGCGGGGGGGCTGCGGATACGCAGTATTTT

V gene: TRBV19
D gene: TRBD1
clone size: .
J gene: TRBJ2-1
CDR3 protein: CASSMGQGTYNEQFF
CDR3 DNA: TGTGCCAGTAGTATGGGACAGGGAACCTACAATGAGCAGTTCTTC

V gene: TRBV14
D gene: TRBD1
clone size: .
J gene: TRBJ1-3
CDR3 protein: CASSTIGTGGNTIYF
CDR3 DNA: TGTGCCAGCAGCACTATCGGGACAGGAGGAAACACCATATATTTT

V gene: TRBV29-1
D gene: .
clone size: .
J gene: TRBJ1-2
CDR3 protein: CSALPTLANYGYTF
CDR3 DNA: TGCAGCGCTCTCCCCACCCTAGCTAACTATGGCTACACCTTC

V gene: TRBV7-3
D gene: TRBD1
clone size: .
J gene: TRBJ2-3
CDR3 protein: CASSLDRGADTQYF
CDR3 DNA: TGTGCCAGCAGCCTCGACAGGGGGGCAGATACGCAGTATTTT

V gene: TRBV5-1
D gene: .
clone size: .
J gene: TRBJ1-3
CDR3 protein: CASRPGAISGNTIYF
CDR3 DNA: TGCGCCAGCAGACCAGGGGCCATCTCTGGAAACACCATATATTTT

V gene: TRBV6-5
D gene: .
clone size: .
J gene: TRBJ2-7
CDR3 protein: CASRRVGGLAYEQYF
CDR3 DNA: TGTGCCAGCAGAAGGGTTGGGGGCCTGGCCTACGAGCAGTACTTC

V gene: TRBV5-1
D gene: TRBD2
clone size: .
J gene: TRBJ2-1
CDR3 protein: CASSPRTSAYNEQFF
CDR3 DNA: TGCGCCAGCAGCCCTAGGACTAGCGCGTACAATGAGCAGTTCTTC

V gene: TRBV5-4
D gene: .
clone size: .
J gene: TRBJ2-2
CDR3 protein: CASSSDGTGELFF
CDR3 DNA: TGTGCCAGCAGCTCCGACGGGACCGGGGAGCTGTTTTTT